One sample yielded the 11 T cell receptor beta chains listed below, sequenced in a study of blood T cells in healthy people across ages (dated by TCRdb to between 2014 and 2017). To prepare the library, 5' RACE was applied. TCRdb lists the instrument as Illumina HiSeq 2500. A second PCR of roughly 7 to 12 cycles was run with a J-beta primer mix and a sample-barcoded 5' primer. Through fastp at Q25 and MiXCR, TCRdb rebuilt clones from the public reads, retaining in-frame beta chains. CDR3 protein duplicates are merged, each entry listing the most common genes and DNA. This sample has hundreds of thousands of distinct CDR3 sequences in its table, and approximately 43% of those were observed once. Of the sample, 20% to 25% is held by the ten largest clones. Sequencing was performed on blood. The source of these receptors is a woman aged 60-70 years in good health.

This clonotype turned up a few times. This rearrangement joins TRBV3-1 to TRBJ2-4; perhaps TRBD1 as D (5 bases). Looked up from germline, CDR1 is LGHDT and CDR2 is YNNKEL (reference sequence). The CDR3 consists of 15 residues. Trimming stripped 1 base from V and 6 bases from J, with 13 bases between. CDR3 sequence: CASSQGTCTGNIQYF. CDR3 in DNA: TGTGCCAGCAGCCAAGGCACTTGCACAGGAAACATTCAGTACTTC.

The chain is built from TRBV30 and TRBJ1-2; D might be TRBD1 (6 bases). Looked up from germline, CDR1 is GTSNPN and CDR2 is SVGIG (reference sequence). CDR3 length equals 12 residues. The CDR3 spells CAGTRLDGGYTF. The DNA of the CDR3 is TGTGCGGGGACACGGCTTGATGGAGGCTACACCTTC.

V is TRBV7-9 and J is TRBJ2-5; TRBD2 matches 11 bases. Germline V gene lookup returns CDR1 SEHNR and CDR2 FQNEAQ (reference sequence). The CDR3 totals 15 residues. Unmatched junction bases numbered 10, after V lost 2 bases and J lost 11 bases. The CDR3, as DNA: TGTGCCAGCAGCTTATTCCCGGGACTAGCGGTTGAGCAGTACTTC. Protein sequence: CASSLFPGLAVEQYF.

V is TRBV3-1 and J is TRBJ2-1; 11 nucleotides line up with TRBD2. Germline V CDR1 and CDR2: LGHDT, YNNKEL (reference sequence). The length of the CDR3 is 17 residues. V dropped 2 bases and J dropped 5; count of bases not matched to a gene: 8. CDR3 coding DNA: TGTGCCAGCAGCCAATGGATAGCGGGAGGGCCAGACAATGAGCAGTTCTTC. It translates to CASSQWIAGGPDNEQFF.

This chain connects TRBV14 to TRBJ2-5; TRBD2 agrees at 10 bases. With V trimmed by 2 bases and J by 11 bases, 14 bases remained unmatched. Germline V CDR1 and CDR2: SGHDN, FVKESK. This CDR3 region has 16 residues. The CDR3 region has the DNA TGTGCCAGCAGCCAATCTAGCGGGAGTTTTGGTAATGAGCAGTACTTC. It encodes CASSQSSGSFGNEQYF.

This clonotype was seen many times. V usage is TRBV29-1 and J usage is TRBJ2-1; TRBD1 matches 8 bases. The CDR3 is 15 residues long. V shed 5 bases and J 2 bases; nucleotides not matched to a gene: 8. Germline assignment: CDR1 SQVTM and CDR2 ANQGSEA. DNA of the CDR3: TGCAGCGTTCAGACAGGGGCAAGTCCCTACAATGAGCAGTTCTTC. This codes for CSVQTGASPYNEQFF.

The table lists this clonotype with a count of one. The chain combines TRBV6-5 with TRBJ2-2; D is possibly TRBD1 (5 bases). In germline, CDR1 is MNHEY, CDR2 SVGAGI. V was trimmed by 0 bases and J by 9 bases, leaving 11 bases between them. CDR3 length: 14 amino acids. CDR3 coding DNA: TGTGCCAGCAGTTACTCGACTGACAGAAGGGAGCTGTTTTTT. Its translation: CASSYSTDRRELFF.

V is TRBV20-1 and J is TRBJ2-7; TRBD1 aligns across 8 bases. The CDR3 length is 18 residues. Trimming cost V 0 bases and J 3 bases; bases outside gene matches: 16. Germline V gene lookup returns CDR1 DFQATT and CDR2 SNEGSKA (reference sequence). The chain's CDR3 is CSARDKFSGQGSSYEQYF. Written as DNA, the CDR3 is TGCAGTGCTAGAGATAAATTCAGCGGACAGGGATCAAGCTACGAGCAGTACTTC.

The CDR3 region is CASSPPWGTDTQYF. CDR3 nucleotides: TGTGCCAGCTCACCACCGTGGGGGACAGATACGCAGTATTTT. The rearrangement joins TRBV18 to TRBJ2-3; either TRBD1 or TRBD2 may supply D (5 bases each). V gave up 0 bases and J gave up 3 bases, with 7 bases separating them. The germline CDR1 and CDR2 sequences are KGHSH and LQKENI. The CDR3 consists of 14 residues.

This chain uses TRBV5-1 with TRBJ2-3; 11 bases are shared with TRBD2. The CDR3 runs 15 residues. The V and J ends lost 4 bases and 4 bases, in that order; junction bases with no gene match: 5. CDR1 is SGHRS, CDR2 YFSETQ, per germline. The DNA of the CDR3 is TGCGCCAGCAGCCCCGGTAGCGGGAGGGCAGATACGCAGTATTTT. It yields the protein CASSPGSGRADTQYF.

A note on this clonotype: A read error is possible here, since a much larger clone lies one base away. The chain joins TRBV7-3 to TRBJ2-5, with 9 positions matching TRBD1. CDR3 length: 15 amino acids. With 4 bases clipped from V and 11 bases from J, the junction kept 14 bases outside the gene matches. Germline CDR1 and CDR2: SGHTA and FQGTGA. The CDR3 DNA reads as TGTGCCAGCAGCTCCACAGGGGGCGTTAAGGGTGAGCAGTACTTC. It specifies CASSSTGGVKGEQYF. The whole variable domain, remainder taken from reference TRBV7-3 and TRBJ2-5, is GAGVSQTPSNKVTEKGKYVELRCDPISGHTALYWYRQSLGQGPEFLIYFQGTGAADDSGLPNDRFFAVRPEGSVSTLKIQRTERGDSAVYLCASSSTGGVKGEQYFGPGTRLLVL.